The 13 T cell receptor beta chains listed next were all sequenced from one sample in a study of cytomegalovirus exposure and HLA in healthy donors. Amplification used 60 Vbeta primers and 13 Jbeta primers. This table comes from immunoSEQ multiplex PCR, and its TCRdb copy is limited to in-frame clones, with some not included. The sample includes roughly 86,000 clones, around 69% of them seen just once. The sequenced material came from PBMCs. Receptor source: a man aged 25 to 40 in good health and CMV-seronegative.

CDR3 amino acids: CASSPGGGGYTF. The CDR3 DNA reads TGTGCCAGTAGTCCTGGAGGCGGCGGCTACACCTTC. This rearrangement joins TRBV19 to TRBJ1-2; D unclear. The CDR3 is made up of 12 amino acids. The germline gives CDR1 LNHDA, CDR2 SQIVND (reference sequence). Trimming removed 5 bases at V and 8 bases at J, with 12 bases between. The variable domain in full, with the rest retrieved from reference TRBV19 and TRBJ1-2, is DGGITQSPKYLFRKEGQNVTLSCEQNLNHDAMYWYRQDPGQGLRLIYYSQIVNDFQKGDIAEGYSVSREKKESFPLTVTSAQKNPTAFYLCASSPGGGGYTFGSGTRLTVV.

This sequence joins TRBV6-6 and TRBJ2-3; 9 bases map to TRBD2. The germline V gene encodes CDR1 MNHNY and CDR2 SVGAGI (reference sequence). V dropped 1 base and J dropped 5; count of bases not matched to a gene: 7. This CDR3 is built from 16 residues. The CDR3 DNA follows: TGTGCCAGCAGTTACTTCGGAGCGGGGGGTTTAGATACGCAGTATTTT. It specifies CASSYFGAGGLDTQYF.

This rearrangement joins TRBV18 to TRBJ2-7, with 14 positions matching TRBD2. Germline loops: CDR1 KGHSH, CDR2 LQKENI. The ends lost 2 bases at V and 7 bases at J; junction bases unmatched: 7. The CDR3 covers 16 residues. CDR3 nucleotide sequence: TGTGCCAGCTCACCAAGTCGACTAGCGGGAGGGACGGAGCAGTACTTC. It yields the protein CASSPSRLAGGTEQYF. Complete variable domain (other parts from reference TRBV18 and TRBJ2-7): NAGVMQNPRHLVRRRGQEARLRCSPMKGHSHVYWYRQLPEEGLKFMVYLQKENIIDESGMPKERFSAEFPKEGPSILRIQQVVRGDSAAYFCASSPSRLAGGTEQYFGPGTRLTVT.

This clone was counted between two and nine times. The J gene is TRBJ1-2, the V gene TRBV19; 12 positions match TRBD1. The V segment lost 1 base and the J segment 7 bases; nucleotides outside the gene matches: 19. CDR1 and CDR2 (germline): LNHDA, SQIVND (reference sequence). The CDR3 sequence is 20 residues long. This chain's CDR3 is CASSIVRLGTGGVGLSGYTF. As DNA, the CDR3 is TGTGCCAGTAGTATAGTTAGGCTCGGGACAGGGGGCGTCGGGCTATCTGGCTACACCTTC.

This sequence joins TRBV2 and TRBJ1-1, with D possibly being TRBD1 (5 bases). V lost 8 bases, J lost 0 bases, and 13 bases lay in between. Germline-derived CDR1 and CDR2 are SNHLY and FYNNEI. The CDR3 loop spans 14 amino acids. The CDR3 is CASARAGMNTEAFF. The CDR3 DNA reads as TGTGCCAGCGCCAGGGCAGGGATGAACACTGAAGCTTTCTTT.

The rearrangement joins TRBV19 to TRBJ1-6; unclear D gene. CDR3 length equals 13 residues. The V gene lost 5 bases and the J gene lost 4 bases, with 6 bases spanning the gap. Germline V lookup: CDR1 LNHDA, CDR2 SQIVND (reference sequence). The CDR3 DNA is TGTGCCAGTAGTTTCTCTTATAATTCACCCCTCCACTTT. It is translated as CASSFSYNSPLHF.

The V gene is TRBV12-2, the J gene TRBJ1-5; the table's D call TRBD1 went unverified against the DNA. TRBV12-2 is classified as a pseudogene. This CDR3 has 15 residues. CDR3 DNA: TGTGCAAGTCGCTTAGCTCCAGGGTGCAATCAGCCCCAGCATTTT. Translated, it gives CASRLAPGCNQPQHF.

The V call is TRBV20-1, the J call TRBJ2-1; D gene uncertain. V lost 3 bases to trimming and J lost 4 bases, with 4 bases between them. The CDR3 runs to 11 residues. Germline lookup yields CDR1 DFQATT and CDR2 SNEGSKA (reference sequence). The CDR3 spells CSASGYNEQFF. CDR3 DNA: TGCAGTGCTAGCGGGTACAATGAGCAGTTCTTC.

The chain is built from TRBV27 and TRBJ2-7; D is undetermined. Deletions cut 2 bases from V and 2 bases from J, with 10 bases between. In germline, CDR1 is MNHEY, CDR2 SMNVEV (reference sequence). This CDR3 has 14 amino acids. Here the CDR3 reads CASSLVSKTYEQYF. The CDR3 DNA follows: TGTGCCAGCAGTTTAGTGAGCAAAACCTACGAGCAGTACTTC.

J is TRBJ2-2 and V is TRBV4-1, with D possibly matching TRBD1 (6 bases). V was pared by 4 bases and J by 6 bases, with 9 bases between. The CDR3 contains 13 residues. Germline V gene data show CDR1 as MGHRA and CDR2 as YSYEKL. The CDR3 bases are TGCGCCAGCAGCCTAACAGGGCCCGGGGAGCTGTTTTTT. This encodes CASSLTGPGELFF.

This clone was counted only a few times. The J gene is TRBJ2-4, the V gene TRBV29-1; D unclear. From germline, CDR1 is SQVTM and CDR2 ANQGSEA. This CDR3 spans 16 amino acids. The CDR3 reads CIPRSLLVNAKNIQYF. The CDR3 bases are TGCATCCCCCGAAGCTTACTCGTTAACGCCAAAAACATTCAGTACTTC.

The chain links TRBV2 to TRBJ1-5; 7 bases are a match to TRBD1. Looked up from germline, CDR1 is SNHLY and CDR2 is FYNNEI. The CDR3 length is 15 residues. V trimming: 6 bases; J trimming: 2 bases; junction bases outside the gene matches: 7. DNA for the CDR3: TGTGCCAGCAGCGACAGGGACGTGGGCAATCAGCCCCAGCATTTT. Translated, it gives CASSDRDVGNQPQHF.

This clone has a handful of counts. This chain joins TRBV7-9 and TRBJ2-7; D uncertain. Germline CDR1 and CDR2: SEHNR and FQNEAQ (reference sequence). Trimming cost V 1 base and J 4 bases, with 5 bases left between them. The CDR3 has 12 residues. CDR3: CASSLVSYEQYF. The DNA for the CDR3 is TGTGCCAGCAGCTTAGTGAGTTACGAGCAGTACTTC.